This is a list of T cell receptor beta chains from one sample in a study of T cell responses to AZD1222 COVID-19 vaccine. Assay: immunoSEQ multiplex PCR; the TCRdb copy retains only in-frame clones and omits some. Among some 120,000 clones, roughly 93% were seen once, and the ten largest hold around 7%. The sample in question was peripheral blood, obtained on day 0 of AZD1222 vaccination. Receptors were obtained from an adult in good health. Both conserved end residues are part of each CDR3. A D gene is named only where the DNA matches it firmly. The size of a clone is reported for some rows only, either as once, few or many, or as a class for expanded clones.

TRBJ1-5 TRBV5-1 - TRBD1 CASSPMPQGANQPQHF TGCGCCAGCAGCCCGATGCCCCAGGGGGCGAATCAGCCCCAGCATTTT
TRBJ2-3 TRBV6-5 - - CASSYMGPPTDTQYF TGTGCCAGCAGTTACATGGGACCACCCACAGATACGCAGTATTTT
TRBJ1-1 TRBV7-2 - - CASSRGVNTEAFF TGTGCCAGCAGCAGGGGGGTCAACACTGAAGCTTTCTTT
TRBJ1-5 TRBV6-2/TRBV6-3 - - CASSYPRDSGNQPQHF TGTGCCAGCAGTTACCCCCGGGACTCTGGCAATCAGCCCCAGCATTTT
TRBJ1-2 TRBV6-5 - - CASTQGAGYTF TGTGCCAGCACCCAGGGTGCCGGCTACACCTTC
TRBJ2-5 TRBV11-2 - TRBD2 CASSGGTSGRAEAQYF TGTGCCAGCAGCGGCGGGACTAGCGGGAGAGCCGAGGCCCAGTACTTC
TRBJ2-2 TRBV2 - - CASSVREPFTGELFF TGTGCCAGCAGTGTTAGGGAACCCTTCACCGGGGAGCTGTTTTTT
TRBJ2-1 TRBV18 - - CASSPPGLGGNEQFF TGTGCCAGCTCACCACCGGGCCTGGGGGGCAATGAGCAGTTCTTC
TRBJ1-2 TRBV3-1/TRBV3-2 - TRBD1 CASSQERGGDYGYTF TGTGCCAGCAGCCAAGAAAGAGGGGGCGACTATGGCTACACCTTC
TRBJ1-2 TRBV5-4 - TRBD1 CASSLAGTGTYGYTF TGTGCCAGCAGCTTGGCCGGGACAGGGACCTATGGCTACACCTTC
TRBJ2-1 TRBV27 - TRBD1 CASSADRGYNEQFF TGTGCCAGCAGTGCGGACAGGGGGTACAATGAGCAGTTCTTC
TRBJ1-5 TRBV5-4 - - CASSALPQDQPQHF TGTGCCAGCAGCGCCCTGCCCCAGGATCAGCCCCAGCATTTT
TRBJ1-1 TRBV5-1 - - CASSLVGTMNTEAFF TGCGCCAGCAGCTTGGTTGGGACAATGAACACTGAAGCTTTCTTT
TRBJ1-1 TRBV27 - - CASSLIWPNTEAFF TGTGCCAGCAGTTTAATTTGGCCCAACACTGAAGCTTTCTTT
TRBJ1-2 TRBV7-2 - - CASSPPRPVSSGGNYVYTF TGTGCCAGCAGCCCACCTAGGCCGGTATCGAGTGGAGGTAACTATGTCTACACCTTC
TRBJ1-5 TRBV5-8 - - CASSPGPNQPQHF TGTGCCAGCAGCCCGGGTCCTAATCAGCCCCAGCATTTT
TRBJ1-5 TRBV5-1 - - CASSVTSGVGQPQHF TGCGCCAGCAGCGTCACAAGTGGGGTGGGGCAGCCCCAGCATTTT
TRBJ2-3 TRBV9 - TRBD2 CASSAPGREETDTQYF TGTGCCAGCAGCGCTCCGGGGCGGGAGGAGACAGATACGCAGTATTTT
TRBJ2-1 TRBV5-1 - TRBD1 CASSLVPGTGSNEQFF TGCGCCAGCAGCTTGGTTCCCGGGACAGGGAGCAATGAGCAGTTCTTC
TRBJ2-5 TRBV5-1 - - CASSLDQETQYF TGCGCCAGCAGCTTGGATCAAGAGACCCAGTACTTC
TRBJ1-5 TRBV18 - TRBD1 CASSGDSSNQPQHF TGTGCCAGCTCGGGGGACAGTAGCAATCAGCCCCAGCATTTT
TRBJ2-1 TRBV14 - - CASSQERVPGASVDNEQFF TGTGCCAGCAGCCAAGAAAGGGTACCAGGGGCTAGCGTAGACAATGAGCAGTTCTTC
TRBJ2-7 TRBV7-9 - TRBD1 CASSLGDRGFYEQYF TGTGCCAGCAGCTTAGGGGACAGGGGTTTCTACGAGCAGTACTTC
TRBJ2-1 TRBV7-2 - TRBD2 CASSLVAGPYNEQFF TGTGCCAGCAGCTTAGTAGCGGGGCCCTACAATGAGCAGTTCTTC
TRBJ1-2 TRBV18 - - CASSPPTVGYGYTF TGTGCCAGCTCACCCCCGACCGTGGGCTATGGCTACACCTTC
TRBJ2-1 TRBV7-3 - TRBD2 CASSSRSLAGDYGEQFF TGTGCCAGCAGCTCCCGGTCACTAGCGGGAGATTATGGTGAGCAGTTCTTC
TRBJ1-3 TRBV25-1 once TRBD1 CASSESTGVGNTIYF TGTGCCAGCAGTGAATCTACAGGGGTAGGGAACACCATATATTTT
TRBJ2-2 TRBV12-3/TRBV12-4 - TRBD2 CASSSSGTGELFF TGTGCCAGCAGTTCTAGCGGCACCGGGGAGCTGTTTTTT
TRBJ2-3 TRBV19 - TRBD2 CASSKTRTSGTSTDTQYF TGTGCCAGTAGTAAAACCCGGACTAGCGGAACTAGCACAGATACGCAGTATTTT
TRBJ1-2 TRBV30 - - CAWRITYYSNYGYTF TGTGCCTGGAGGATAACGTACTACAGCAACTATGGCTACACCTTC
TRBJ1-2 TRBV15 - - CATSLDRLNGYTF TGTGCCACCAGCCTCGACAGGTTGAACGGCTACACCTTC
TRBJ1-2 TRBV4-1 - - CASSQEPVPRSVYGYTF TGCGCCAGCAGCCAAGAACCAGTCCCCCGGTCGGTCTATGGCTACACCTTC
TRBJ1-2 TRBV6-6 - TRBD1 CASSSPGTEESGYTF TGTGCCAGCAGTTCCCCAGGGACAGAAGAGAGTGGCTACACCTTC
TRBJ2-3 TRBV6-5 - - CASSPAARTDTQYF TGTGCCAGCAGCCCAGCAGCCCGCACAGATACGCAGTATTTT
TRBJ1-1 TRBV7-2 - - CASSLSQLGTEAFF TGTGCCAGCAGCTTATCCCAACTCGGGACTGAAGCTTTCTTT
TRBJ2-4 TRBV11-1 - TRBD2 CASSPNEREGKNIQYF TGTGCCAGCAGCCCCAACGAGCGGGAGGGCAAAAACATTCAGTACTTC
TRBJ1-6 TRBV7-9 few - CASSLGGTTSAPLHF TGTGCCAGCAGCTTAGGAGGGACAACTAGTGCACCCCTCCACTTT
TRBJ1-2 TRBV7-6 - TRBD1 CASSLAPTGASGYTF TGTGCCAGCAGCTTAGCCCCAACAGGGGCGAGTGGCTACACCTTC
TRBJ1-2 TRBV5-5 - - CASSLVQSTNYGYTF TGTGCCAGCAGCTTGGTACAGTCGACTAACTATGGCTACACCTTC
TRBJ1-2 TRBV9 once TRBD1 CASAQGNYGYTF TGTGCCAGCGCACAGGGGAACTATGGCTACACCTTC
TRBJ1-1 TRBV29-1 - - CSVEMGAGNTEAFF TGCAGCGTTGAAATGGGGGCGGGGAACACTGAAGCTTTCTTT
TRBJ1-2 TRBV28 - TRBD1 CASSFPGTGNYGYTF TGTGCCAGCAGCTTTCCCGGGACAGGCAACTATGGCTACACCTTC
TRBJ2-7 TRBV4-2 - - CASSQGLGVEQYF TGTGCCAGCAGCCAAGGTCTAGGGGTCGAGCAGTACTTC